This T cell receptor (beta chain) came from a study of T-cell memory formation after mild COVID-19. Looked up from germline, CDR1 is SGHRS and CDR2 is YFSETQ. This CDR3 comprises 13 residues. V lost 2 bases, J lost 4 bases, and 10 bases lay in between. Overall study findings and caveats: In pre-infection memory, a portion of responding clones appeared, which suggested that cross-reactive memory joined. Second-wave clones with a day 37 peak had unconfirmed SARS-CoV-2 specificity.

This clonotype was seen only a few times. Antigen unknown. TCRdb recomputed calls from the 5' RACE reads with MiXCR, one row per CDR3 protein. Found here are approximately 260,000 distinct CDR3 sequences, more than 15% of them singletons; the top ten hold about 23%. The sample comprised PBMCs or a T cell subset sorted from them (not recorded which). The chain couples TRBV5-1 to TRBJ2-7, with a weak D call TRBD2 (5 bases). The receptor was derived from a man younger than 30 who had mild COVID-19 (a few samples of this study predate the infection). Cell type and time point are not known. The CDR3 DNA sequence: TGCGCCAGCAGCTTCGGGGATTCTTACGAGCAGTACGTC. It specifies CASSFGDSYEQYV.